This T cell receptor (beta chain) was found in a study of CD8 T cells in Susac syndrome. Germline V gene sequence: CDR1 SQVTM, CDR2 ANQGSEA. The V and J ends lost 1 base and 4 bases respectively, with 8 bases between them. CDR3 length: 13 residues. FACS enriched CD8+ TEMRA cells, while bulk CD8+ and CD4+ were negatively isolated. With random hexamers, reverse transcription was performed on about 0.5 to 1 ug of RNA. TCRdb reprocessed the immunoSEQ multiplex PCR reads with MiXCR, giving one entry per CDR3 protein. The sample carries a few hundred thousand distinct CDR3 sequences, about 85% recorded once.

The TCR sequence derives from a human donor with multiple sclerosis. What was sequenced was CD8+ T cells from PBMCs. The genes are TRBV29-1 and TRBJ2-1; D possibly corresponds to TRBD2 (5 bases). The CDR3 DNA is TGCAGCGTTGAAGGGTGGGAGTACAATGAGCAGTTCTTC. Encoded protein: CSVEGWEYNEQFF.